The following is a T cell receptor beta chain sequence with its context. The data stem from a study of blood T cell repertoires in COVID-19. Across the whole study: The United States, Italy and Spain were the sources of the acute and convalescent COVID-19 samples. From T cells, B-cell-depleted T cells, or PBMCs came the material, which was cDNA or gDNA.

Per the original data handling: Amplification of reference gene primers was used by the study to estimate nucleated cell counts. Sequencing used immunoSEQ multiplex PCR; TCRdb keeps in-frame clones, though not all of them. That table is the source of V, J and clone size, and D and trimming were worked out from the DNA. The sample has about 100,000 clones; around 88% are singletons. With V trimmed by 2 bases and J by 8 bases, 20 bases remained unmatched. CDR1 and CDR2 from the germline V gene are MGHRA and YSYEKL. The CDR3 length is 19 residues. J is TRBJ2-1 and V is TRBV4-1, with 8 bases fitting TRBD2. The receptor's source is a human donor in a cohort sampled during active COVID-19. The specimen sequenced was peripheral blood. In DNA, the CDR3 is TGCGCCAGCAGCCAACAAGATCGTCGGCTAGCGGGTCTAAACGATGAGCAGTTCTTC. This codes for CASSQQDRRLAGLNDEQFF.